This T cell receptor (beta chain) was identified in a study of blood T cell repertoires in COVID-19. The CDR3 is made up of 13 amino acids. Trimming left V 3 bases short and J 0 bases short, with 3 bases between. Authors' processing steps: Estimated nucleated cell counts came from reference gene primer amplification. The method was immunoSEQ multiplex PCR; TCRdb's version includes in-frame clones alone and lacks a portion of them. V and J calls and clone size come straight from that table; D and trimming were deduced from the DNA. Of approximately 220,000 clones listed, 75% to 90% are singletons. Sequencing was done on a sample of peripheral blood. This clonotype originated in a man aged 40-49 years with acute or convalescent COVID-19. This chain uses TRBV12-3 or TRBV12-4 with TRBJ2-4; D gene uncertain. In DNA form, the CDR3 reads TGTGCCAGCAGTTTTCTAGCCAAAAACATTCAGTACTTC. This sequence encodes CASSFLAKNIQYF.